The entry below gives a single T cell receptor beta chain sequence along with its context. Germline-derived CDR1 and CDR2 are LNHDA and SQIVND (reference sequence). CDR3 length: 13 amino acids. Germline trimming cut 6 bases from V and 4 bases from J; bases unmatched to any gene: 5. The data originate from a study of blood T cell repertoires in COVID-19. As for the study in general: COVID-19 samples from acute and convalescent phases originated in the United States, Italy and Spain. The cDNA or gDNA used as material had been derived from T cells, B-cell-depleted T cells, or PBMCs.

Authors' methods: Amplified reference gene primers provided the basis for estimating nucleated cell counts. Repertoires were generated with immunoSEQ multiplex PCR, while TCRdb's copy carries only in-frame clones and drops some. That table supplies the V and J calls and clone size; D and trimming were determined from the DNA. Of about 410,000 clones in the sample, around 86% were seen once. Sequencing used peripheral blood. The clonotype was recovered from a woman aged 30 to 39 with active or convalescent COVID-19. The rearrangement uses TRBV19 and TRBJ2-5, with 7 nucleotides matching TRBD1. The CDR3 here is CASSPNRGETQYF. CDR3 nucleotide sequence: TGTGCCAGTAGCCCAAACAGGGGAGAGACCCAGTACTTC.